The TCR beta chain under discussion was sequenced for a study of human T cells and chemical hapten exposure (dated by TCRdb to about 2021). For the wider study: For sensitization, 2% DPC in acetone was applied to a roughly 2 cm by roughly 2 cm area of upper inner arm skin. Patients additionally received weekly therapeutic DPC doses to the scalp throughout the approximately 25-week study period. Patch testing was performed on the upper back with Finn chambers containing 0.01% DPC, and the patch tests were scored after 6 days according to International Contact Dermatitis Research Group standards. The patient cohort, mostly female, included alopecia areata with under or over 50% scalp involvement, alopecia totalis and alopecia universalis. Libraries were pooled for sequencing, and variation in per-sample TCR yields was attributed mainly to small differences in library volumes within the pool. Peripheral blood TCR repertoire changes were tracked in vivo in alopecia patients during primary and secondary sensitization to the hapten diphenylcyclopropenone (DPC). Blood samples were taken from patients before sensitization (week 0) and then at 2, 6 and about 24 weeks after DPC sensitization. Approximately 28 alopecia patients provided blood for TCR sequencing at one to four time points (pre-sensitization, 2, 6 and 24 weeks).

V is shortened by 2 bases, J by 6 bases, and the region joining them spans 11 bases. The CDR3 measures 14 amino acids from cysteine to phenylalanine. CDR3 DNA is the only sequence kept; it has 42 bases, read in frame from the first base. The germline V gene supplies CDR1 SGHTA and CDR2 FQGNSA. The time point label, as the study defines it: patch test 2, 6 weeks after DPC sensitization. The treatment or condition label of this sample denotes: therapeutic diphenylcyclopropenone sensitization with weekly scalp DPC. At every patch-test visit, the blood draw took place before the patch test was put on. Patients were eligible if aged 18 to 70, diagnosed with alopecia and judged suitable for DPC therapy, and pregnant patients were excluded. Unfractionated whole blood was collected in Tempus Blood RNA tubes, and total RNA was extracted from that blood. This clonotype was picked up many times. Its antigen specificity is not known. No base qualities exist here, and no much larger clone lies one base off it.

The library relied on RACE. The sequencer was a NextSeq 500. Library preparation attached unique molecular identifiers to individual cDNA molecules for quantitative, reproducible TCR counting. Both TCR alpha and TCR beta chains were sequenced from each blood RNA sample. Processing in the source paper ran as follows. The median number of TCRs per sample was some 100,000, ranging from roughly 23,224 to 690,600. The Decombinator software suite was used to annotate V, J and CDR3 in the TCR reads. For the PS versus PT1 abundance plots, all samples were subsampled to the same number of TCRs (28,000). Expanded TCRs were defined as absent before sensitization and observed at least eight times at the 2-week time point. TCRdb applied fastp at Q25 and MiXCR to the public reads, then kept only in-frame beta chains. When rows share a CDR3 protein, they turn into one entry using the most common DNA and genes. The V and J calls come from TCRdb's annotation, not from the publication. Within this sample are just over 350,000 distinct CDR3 sequences, with more than 5% of them counted one time only. Under 7% of the sample goes to the ten largest clones.

What the authors observed across the whole study: The number of TCRs above 1 in 1000 frequency did not change with DPC sensitization; there was no evidence of global repertoire structure alterations. Repeated subsampling changed both the strength of the expansion versus patch-test correlation and the threshold at which that correlation became significant. Alopecia, a presumed autoimmune disease, was present in all patients, so the immune response of the patients might differ from that of healthy individuals. Expanded TCRs formed significantly more large CDR3 similarity clusters than pre-sensitization or healthy control sets, consistent with antigen-driven responses. Patch test score was positively correlated with the number of PT1 expanded TCRs, with significance at thresholds 8, 16 and 32 but not at 4.

Recombination connected TRBV7-2 to TRBJ1-5; a weak D assignment points to TRBD1 (6 bases agree). This sequence originates from a woman between 18 and 30 years old with alopecia areata. Some clones in this sample may be carry-over from other donors' samples. This material consisted of whole blood, taken in connection with sensitization to the hapten diphenylcyclopropenone (DPC). The CDR3 region reads CASSLSQGGQPQHF. DNA sequence: TGTGCCAGCAGCTTATCACAGGGCGGTCAGCCCCAGCATTTT. Joined to the reference TRBV7-2 and TRBJ1-5 proteins, this CDR3 gives the full variable domain: GAGVSQSPSNKVTEKGKDVELRCDPISGHTALYWYRQSLGQGLEFLIYFQGNSAPDKSGLPSDRFSAERTGGSVSTLTIQRTQQEDSAVYLCASSLSQGGQPQHFGDGTRLSIL.